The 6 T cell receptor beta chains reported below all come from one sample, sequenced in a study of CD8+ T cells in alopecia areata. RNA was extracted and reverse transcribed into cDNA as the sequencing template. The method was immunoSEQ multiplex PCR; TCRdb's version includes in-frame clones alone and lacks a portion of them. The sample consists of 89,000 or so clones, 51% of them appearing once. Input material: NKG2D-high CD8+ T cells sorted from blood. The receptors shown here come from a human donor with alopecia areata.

CDR3 DNA: TGTGCCAGCAGTCGCGGGAGCCCAACCTACGAGCAGTACTTC. This gives the protein CASSRGSPTYEQYF. The chain has TRBV28 and TRBJ2-7; 7 nucleotides agree with TRBD2. Trimming cost V 5 bases and J 2 bases; bases outside gene matches: 6. The CDR3 is 14 amino acids. Germline V lookup: CDR1 MDHEN, CDR2 SYDVKM.

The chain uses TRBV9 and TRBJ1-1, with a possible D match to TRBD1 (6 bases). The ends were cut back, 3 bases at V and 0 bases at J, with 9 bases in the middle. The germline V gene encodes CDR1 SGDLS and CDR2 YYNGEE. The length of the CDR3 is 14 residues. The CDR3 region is CASSAGHLNTEAFF. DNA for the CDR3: TGTGCCAGCAGCGCGGGACACTTGAACACTGAAGCTTTCTTT.

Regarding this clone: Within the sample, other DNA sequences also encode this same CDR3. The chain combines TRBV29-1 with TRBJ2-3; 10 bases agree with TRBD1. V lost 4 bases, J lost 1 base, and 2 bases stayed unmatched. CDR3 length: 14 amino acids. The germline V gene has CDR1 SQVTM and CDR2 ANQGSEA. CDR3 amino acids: CSVAGTGGTDTQYF. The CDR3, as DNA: TGCAGCGTTGCAGGGACAGGGGGCACAGATACGCAGTATTTT.

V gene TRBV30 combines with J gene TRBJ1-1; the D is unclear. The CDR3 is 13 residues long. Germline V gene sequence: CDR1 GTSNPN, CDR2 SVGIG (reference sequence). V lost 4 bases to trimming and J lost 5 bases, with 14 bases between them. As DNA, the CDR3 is TGTGCCTGGAACTGGAACCTGGGTACTGAAGCTTTCTTT. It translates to CAWNWNLGTEAFF.

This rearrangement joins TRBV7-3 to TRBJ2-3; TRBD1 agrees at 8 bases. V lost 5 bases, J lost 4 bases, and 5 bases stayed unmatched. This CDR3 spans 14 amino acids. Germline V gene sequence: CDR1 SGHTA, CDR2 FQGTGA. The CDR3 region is CASSPLTGADTQYF. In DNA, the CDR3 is TGTGCCAGCAGCCCCCTGACAGGGGCAGATACGCAGTATTTT.

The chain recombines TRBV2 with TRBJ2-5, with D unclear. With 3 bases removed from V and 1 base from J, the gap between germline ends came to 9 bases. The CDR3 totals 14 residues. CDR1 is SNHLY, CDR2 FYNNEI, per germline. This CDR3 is CASSEGTSQETQYF. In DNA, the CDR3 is TGTGCCAGCAGTGAGGGAACCTCCCAAGAGACCCAGTACTTC.